The rows below give T cell receptor beta chains drawn from one sample of a study of shared clonotypes between healthy human individuals. Data came from immunoSEQ multiplex PCR; TCRdb stores just in-frame clones and leaves some out. This table holds over a million clones, roughly 80% found once. Input material: memory CD4+ T cells sorted from blood. These receptor sequences come from a man in his late teens or twenties in good health. Both conserved end residues are part of each CDR3. A D gene is named only where the DNA matches it firmly. Part of the rows lack a size; the others show once, few, many or a class for expanded clones.

clone_size	d_call	v_call	j_call	cdr3_aa	cdr3_nt
.	.	TRBV5-1	TRBJ2-7	CASSLSGVRNEQYF	TGCGCCAGCAGCTTGTCAGGGGTAAGGAACGAGCAGTACTTC
.	.	TRBV5-1	TRBJ2-1	CASSLVSDPWGEQFF	TGCGCCAGCAGCTTGGTTTCAGACCCTTGGGGTGAGCAGTTCTTC
few	.	TRBV29-1	TRBJ2-7	CSVGSGAVQYF	TGCAGCGTTGGGTCCGGGGCGGTCCAGTACTTC
.	.	TRBV9	TRBJ1-2	CASSVDGMGFYTF	TGTGCCAGCAGCGTGGACGGAATGGGGTTTTACACCTTC
.	.	TRBV14	TRBJ2-5	CASSQAGARETQYF	TGTGCCAGCAGCCAGGCGGGGGCTCGGGAGACCCAGTACTTC
.	TRBD2	TRBV10-3	TRBJ2-7	CAIRGLAGDEQYF	TGTGCCATACGAGGGCTAGCGGGAGACGAGCAGTACTTC
many	.	TRBV30	TRBJ2-7	CAWSVRGWEQYF	TGTGCCTGGAGTGTAAGGGGGTGGGAGCAGTACTTC
.	.	TRBV5-1	TRBJ2-5	CASSDAGTPYQYF	TGCGCCAGCAGCGATGCCGGGACTCCTTATCAGTACTTC
.	.	TRBV18	TRBJ2-7	CASSPGRYEQYF	TGTGCCAGCTCACCAGGGAGATACGAGCAGTACTTC
.	TRBD2	TRBV11-3	TRBJ2-1	CASSLGEGLDEQFF	TGTGCCAGCAGCTTGGGGGAGGGCCTGGATGAGCAGTTCTTC
.	TRBD1	TRBV5-1	TRBJ2-5	CASRPQTGTQETQYF	TGCGCCAGCAGACCTCAGACAGGGACCCAAGAGACCCAGTACTTC
.	.	TRBV9	TRBJ1-2	CASSVDHRSDGYTF	TGTGCCAGCAGCGTAGACCACCGATCGGACGGCTACACCTTC
.	TRBD1	TRBV2	TRBJ2-7	CASTRDRSSYEQYF	TGTGCCAGCACCCGGGACAGATCTTCCTACGAGCAGTACTTC
.	.	TRBV19	TRBJ2-3	CASSTTSDTQYF	TGTGCCAGTAGTACCACCAGTGATACGCAGTATTTT
few	.	TRBV28	TRBJ2-1	CASKSDNSYNEQFF	TGTGCCAGCAAGTCGGACAACTCCTACAATGAGCAGTTCTTC
.	TRBD2	TRBV4-2	TRBJ2-1	CASSQAHGLAGEVEQFF	TGTGCCAGCAGCCAAGCCCACGGACTAGCGGGGGAGGTTGAGCAGTTCTTC
.	.	TRBV19	TRBJ1-2	CASSIPGPYGYTF	TGTGCCAGTAGTATTCCGGGGCCCTATGGCTACACCTTC
.	TRBD1	TRBV2	TRBJ1-5	CASRTGGNQPQHF	TGTGCCAGCAGGACAGGGGGCAATCAGCCCCAGCATTTT
many	TRBD2	TRBV6-6	TRBJ2-1	CASSYSRGRGNEQFF	TGTGCCAGCAGTTACTCACGCGGGCGGGGGAATGAGCAGTTCTTC
once	.	TRBV19	TRBJ2-3	CASCESRGTDTQYF	TGTGCCAGTTGCGAGTCTAGGGGGACAGATACGCAGTATTTT